The 9 T cell receptor beta chains below come from one sample, sequenced in a study of cytomegalovirus exposure and HLA in healthy donors. Use of 60 Vbeta and 13 Jbeta primers characterized the PCR. Measured with immunoSEQ multiplex PCR; TCRdb has only the in-frame clones, and not every one. The sample carries 150,000 to 200,000 clones, about four fifths recorded once. The sample comprised PBMCs. These receptors were obtained from a woman aged 25 to 45 in good health and CMV-seronegative.

V gene TRBV7-2 combines with J gene TRBJ2-7, with TRBD1 identical over 8 bases. The CDR3 has 16 amino acids. Trimming took 1 base from V and 2 from J; bases not matched to a gene: 7. The germline gives CDR1 SGHTA, CDR2 FQGNSA. The CDR3, as DNA: TGTGCCAGCAGCTTAGTAGCGACAGGGGCTGCCTACGAGCAGTACTTC. This codes for CASSLVATGAAYEQYF.

This clone has just a few counts. The genes are TRBV19 and TRBJ1-1; D not resolved. Per the germline V gene, CDR1 is LNHDA and CDR2 is SQIVND (reference sequence). The CDR3 consists of 12 residues. With 10 bases removed from V and 1 base from J, the gap between germline ends came to 10 bases. The CDR3 spells CATTHWNTEAFF. CDR3 nucleotides: TGTGCCACGACACATTGGAACACTGAAGCTTTCTTT.

V and J are TRBV18 and TRBJ2-5; D possibly corresponds to TRBD1 (6 bases). There are 17 residues in the CDR3. Per the germline V gene, CDR1 is KGHSH and CDR2 is LQKENI. With 2 bases removed from V and 1 base from J, the gap between germline ends came to 17 bases. CDR3 amino acids: CASSPLGPRGSQETQYF. DNA of the CDR3: TGTGCCAGCTCACCATTGGGGCCCAGGGGTTCCCAAGAGACCCAGTACTTC.

In this sample, this clone turned up a few times. The chain uses TRBV14 and TRBJ1-1; a possible D gene is TRBD1 (5 bases). V was cut by 1 base and J by 3 bases, with 12 bases left in between. This CDR3 spans 15 amino acids. Germline V lookup: CDR1 SGHDN, CDR2 FVKESK. The CDR3 sequence is CASSQVQGLDTEAFF. In nucleotides, the CDR3 is TGTGCCAGCAGCCAAGTTCAGGGTTTGGACACTGAAGCTTTCTTT.

The J gene is TRBJ1-2, the V gene TRBV9; TRBD1 matches at 10 bases. Germline CDR1 is SGDLS and CDR2 is YYNGEE. There are 15 residues in the CDR3. The J segment lost 4 bases and the V segment lost 3 bases, leaving 6 bases of the junction unmatched. CDR3 region: CASSEGQGRTYGYTF. Written as DNA, the CDR3 is TGTGCCAGCAGCGAGGGACAGGGGAGAACCTATGGCTACACCTTC.

The chain has TRBV27 and TRBJ2-7; the match to TRBD2 covers 7 bases. Germline V gene lookup returns CDR1 MNHEY and CDR2 SMNVEV (reference sequence). V lost 3 bases, J lost 2 bases, and 7 bases stayed unmatched. The CDR3 covers 15 residues. This chain's CDR3 is CASSLKRGNAYEQYV. The CDR3 DNA sequence: TGTGCCAGCAGTTTGAAGCGGGGCAACGCCTACGAGCAGTACGTC.

The chain recombines TRBV5-1 with TRBJ2-3; D is unresolved. The germline V gene has CDR1 SGHRS and CDR2 YFSETQ. This CDR3 contains 16 residues. Trimming stripped 1 base from V and 0 bases from J, with 12 bases between. For the CDR3, the DNA is TGCGCCAGCAGCTTGAACCTATTCTCTAGCACAGATACGCAGTATTTT. Translation gives CASSLNLFSSTDTQYF.

V usage is TRBV10-2 and J usage is TRBJ2-5; 12 bases map to TRBD1. V shed 0 bases, J shed 6 bases, and the junction held 2 bases outside the gene matches. CDR3 length: 15 amino acids. Germline CDR1 and CDR2: WSHSY and SAAADI. The CDR3 nucleotides are TGCGCCAGCAGTGAGTCAGGGACAGGGGGCCAGACCCAGTACTTC. This encodes CASSESGTGGQTQYF.

The CDR3 DNA sequence: TGCGCCAGCAGCTCCGGCCGCGGCTCCTACAATGAGCAGTTCTTC. As protein: CASSSGRGSYNEQFF. The chain employs TRBV5-1 and TRBJ2-1; unclear D gene. Deletions cut 3 bases from V and 0 bases from J, with 10 bases between. Germline CDR1 reads SGHRS; CDR2 reads YFSETQ. This CDR3 region has 15 residues.